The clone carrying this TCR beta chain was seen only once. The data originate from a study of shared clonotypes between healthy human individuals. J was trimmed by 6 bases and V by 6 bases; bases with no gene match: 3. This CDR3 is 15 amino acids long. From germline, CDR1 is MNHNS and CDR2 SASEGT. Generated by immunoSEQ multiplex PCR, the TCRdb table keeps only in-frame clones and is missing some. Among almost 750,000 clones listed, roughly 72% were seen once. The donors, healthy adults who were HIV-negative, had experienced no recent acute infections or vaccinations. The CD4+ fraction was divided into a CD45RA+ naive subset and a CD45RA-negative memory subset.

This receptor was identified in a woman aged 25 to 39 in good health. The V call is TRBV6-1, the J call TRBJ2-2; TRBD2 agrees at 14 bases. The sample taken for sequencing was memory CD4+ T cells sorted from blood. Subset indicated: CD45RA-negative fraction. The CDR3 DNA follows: TGTGCCAGCAGGGGACTAGCGGGAGACCCCGGGGAGCTGTTTTTT. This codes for CASRGLAGDPGELFF.